These 5 T cell receptor beta chains originate from one sample sequenced in a study of tumor-infiltrating lymphocytes in primary liver carcinoma. Starting material of 450 to 550 ng total RNA yielded TCR beta cDNA via a constant-region primer. Three nested multiplex PCR rounds, a slightly modified ARM-PCR method, built the TCR beta libraries. Amplification in the first two PCR rounds was performed using TRBV1-TRBV30 forward primers and a C-beta reverse primer for 9 to 11 cycles each. MiXCR, applied by TCRdb to the multiplex PCR reads, yields one record per CDR3 protein. The profile shows about 190,000 distinct CDR3 sequences, about 85% of them singletons. The study co-extracted DNA and RNA from 20-30 mg of unsorted bulk tissue. Sequenced material: tumor tissue from primary liver carcinoma. The receptors were gathered from a middle-aged man with primary liver carcinoma and hepatitis B virus infection.

About this clonotype itself: The conserved closing phenylalanine or tryptophan is absent in this CDR3, likely reflecting a read error. The chain couples TRBV4-2 to TRBJ1-4, with D unclear. The CDR3 spans 13 residues. The germline CDR1 and CDR2 sequences are LGHNA and YNFKEQ. CDR3 nucleotide sequence: TGTGCTAGCGGCCAGCCCCACCGTGAAAAACTGTTTCTT. This translates into CASGQPHREKLFL.

Concerning this clonotype: A much larger clonotype is one base distant, so this may be a read error. The chain uses TRBV2 and TRBJ2-1, with 7 bases fitting TRBD1. The V and J ends lost 6 bases and 12 bases, in that order; junction bases with no gene match: 11. The length of the CDR3 is 13 residues. Per the germline V gene, CDR1 is SNHLY and CDR2 is FYNNEI. The CDR3 DNA is TGTGCCAGCAGGACAGGGCAAGTAGGAGGGCAGTTCTTC. This gives the protein CASRTGQVGGQFF. The full variable domain, its missing parts supplied by reference TRBV2 and TRBJ2-1, is EPEVTQTPSHQVTQMGQEVILRCVPISNHLYFYWYRQILGQKVEFLVSFYNNEISEKSEIFDDQFSVERPDGSNFTLKIRSTKLEDSAMYFCASRTGQVGGQFFGPGTRLTVL.

In the case of this clonotype: The CDR3 carries no conserved terminal phenylalanine or tryptophan, so it likely arises from a read error. The chain is built from TRBV6-2 or TRBV6-3 and TRBJ2-7, with D uncertain. Trimming took off 2 bases at V and 5 bases at J, with 10 bases between the two ends. CDR1 is MNHEY and CDR2 is SVGEGT in the germline V gene. The CDR3 sequence is 13 residues long. CDR3 residues: CASSYEVPNEQYL. The CDR3 region has the DNA TGTGCCAGCAGTTACGAGGTACCCAACGAGCAGTACCTT.

CDR3 nucleotides: TGCAGCGTTGGAATAGCGGAAGGGTTCTATAATGAGCAGTTCTTC. This codes for CSVGIAEGFYNEQFF. This sequence joins TRBV29-1 and TRBJ2-1; D might be TRBD2 (6 bases). The germline V gene has CDR1 SQVTM and CDR2 ANQGSEA. The CDR3 loop spans 15 amino acids. V lost 4 bases, J lost 7 bases, and 20 bases lay in between.

As to this clonotype: Relative to the germline gene, one junction end is altered; a read error may explain this. The chain recombines TRBV10-1 with TRBJ2-7; 9 bases line up with TRBD2. CDR1 and CDR2 (germline): WNHNN, SYGVQD (reference sequence). CDR3 length: 14 amino acids. CDR3 sequence: CASSVETSGYEQYF. The CDR3 coding sequence is TGCGCCAGCAGTGTGGAGACTAGCGGATACGAGCAATACTTC.